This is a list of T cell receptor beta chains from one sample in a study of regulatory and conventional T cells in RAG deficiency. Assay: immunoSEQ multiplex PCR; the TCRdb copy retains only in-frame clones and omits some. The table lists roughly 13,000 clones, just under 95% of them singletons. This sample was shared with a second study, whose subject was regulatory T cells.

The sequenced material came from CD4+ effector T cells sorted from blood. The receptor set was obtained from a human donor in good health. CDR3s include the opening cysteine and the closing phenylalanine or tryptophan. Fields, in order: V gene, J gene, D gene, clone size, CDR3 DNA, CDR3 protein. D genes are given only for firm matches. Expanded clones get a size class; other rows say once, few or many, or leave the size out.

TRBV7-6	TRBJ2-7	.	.	TGTGCCAGCAGCCTTACTGTTGGGAGACACGAGCAGTACTTC	CASSLTVGRHEQYF
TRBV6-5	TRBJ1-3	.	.	TGTGCCAGCAGTAGAACCCCAGGGGCGAACACCATATATTTT	CASSRTPGANTIYF
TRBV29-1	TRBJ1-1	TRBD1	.	TGCAGCGTTGAAGAGCCGACAGGGTTGACTGAAGCTTTCTTT	CSVEEPTGLTEAFF
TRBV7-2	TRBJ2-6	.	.	TGTGCCAGCAGGAGGGGGGCCGGGGCCAACGTCCTGACTTTC	CASRRGAGANVLTF
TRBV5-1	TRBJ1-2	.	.	TGCGCCAGCAGCCTCTCAACAGGGCCCAACTATGGCTACACCTTC	CASSLSTGPNYGYTF
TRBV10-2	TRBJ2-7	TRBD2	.	TGCGCCAGCAGACAGACTAGCGGGGATTCCTACGAGCAGTACTTC	CASRQTSGDSYEQYF
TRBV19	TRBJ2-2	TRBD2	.	TGTGCCAGTAGGATAGCGGGGGGGACGAACACCGGGGAGCTGTTTTTT	CASRIAGGTNTGELFF
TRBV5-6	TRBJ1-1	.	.	TGTGCCAGCAGCTTGGTGGGCCAGGGGTACACTGAAGCTTTCTTT	CASSLVGQGYTEAFF
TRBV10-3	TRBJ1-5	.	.	TGTGCCATCAGTGAGTCCGGGTTCAGTAGCAATCAGCCCCAGCATTTT	CAISESGFSSNQPQHF
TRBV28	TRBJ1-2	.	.	TGTGCCAGCGGATCGACCCTTGAAGGAACCTATGGCTACACCTTC	CASGSTLEGTYGYTF
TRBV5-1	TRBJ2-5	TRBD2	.	TGCGCCAGCAGCTTGCAACTAGCGGGGGAAGAGACCCAGTACTTC	CASSLQLAGEETQYF
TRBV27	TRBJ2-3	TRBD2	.	TGTGCCACCAAGCGGGAGGGGAGCACAGATACGCAGTATTTT	CATKREGSTDTQYF
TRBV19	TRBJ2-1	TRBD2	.	TGTGCCAGTAGTCTCCCTTTGGGACTAGCATTCAATGAGCAGTTCTTC	CASSLPLGLAFNEQFF
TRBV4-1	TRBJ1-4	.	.	TGCGCCAGCAGCCTCGGGACAACTAATGAAAAACTGTTTTTT	CASSLGTTNEKLFF
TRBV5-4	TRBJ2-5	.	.	TGTGCCAGCAGCTGGACAGTTGAAGAGACCCAGTACTTC	CASSWTVEETQYF
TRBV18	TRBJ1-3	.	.	TGTGCCAGCTCACCTTTCGACCTACTCGGCCAGGGAGCAAACACCATATATTTT	CASSPFDLLGQGANTIYF
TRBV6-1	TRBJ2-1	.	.	TGTGCCAGCAGTGAAGCTTCAGCGGGTGAGAATGAGCAGTTCTTC	CASSEASAGENEQFF
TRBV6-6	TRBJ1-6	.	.	TGTGCCAGCAAGGAGGTTCTCTCCTATAATTCACCCCTCCACTTT	CASKEVLSYNSPLHF
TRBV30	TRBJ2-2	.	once	TGTGCCTGGAGTGTTCAGGGGTCCGGGGAGCTGTTTTTT	CAWSVQGSGELFF
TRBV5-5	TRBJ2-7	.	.	TGTGCCAGCAGCTTGGCGGTAAACTACGAGCAGTACTTC	CASSLAVNYEQYF
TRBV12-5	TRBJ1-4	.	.	TGTGCTAGTGGTTTGGTACCAGGGACGAAGACTAATGAAAAACTGTTTTTT	CASGLVPGTKTNEKLFF
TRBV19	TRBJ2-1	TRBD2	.	TGTGCCAGTAGCCTTGGGCTAGCGGGAACGGGCGAGCAGTTCTTC	CASSLGLAGTGEQFF
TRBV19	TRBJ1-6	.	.	TGTGCCAGTAGTGACAGGAATTCACCCCTCCACTTT	CASSDRNSPLHF
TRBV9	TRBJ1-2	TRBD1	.	TGTGCCAGCAGCGCGGGACAGGGATTTTATGGCTACACCTTC	CASSAGQGFYGYTF
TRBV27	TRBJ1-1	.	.	TGTGCCAGCAGCCCTCGGGGACGGATCACTGAAGCTTTCTTT	CASSPRGRITEAFF
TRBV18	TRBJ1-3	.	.	TGTGCCAGCTCACCACCCGGACTGTCAAACACCATATATTTT	CASSPPGLSNTIYF
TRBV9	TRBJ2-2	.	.	TGTGCCAGCAGCGTAGATTCGGAGGCCGTGTACACCGGGGAGCTGTTTTTT	CASSVDSEAVYTGELFF
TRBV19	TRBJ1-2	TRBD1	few	TGTGCCAGTAGAAGGGACAGGAGTTATGGCTACACCTTC	CASRRDRSYGYTF
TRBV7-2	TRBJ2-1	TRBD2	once	TGTGCCAGCAGCTCGGGCGGGGGGGTTTACAATGAGCAGTTCTTC	CASSSGGGVYNEQFF
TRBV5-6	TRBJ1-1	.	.	TGTGCCAGCAGCTTAAGATACTCTGAAGCTTTCTTT	CASSLRYSEAFF
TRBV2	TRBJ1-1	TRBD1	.	TGTGCCAGCAGTAAAACAGGGGACACTGAAGCTTTCTTT	CASSKTGDTEAFF
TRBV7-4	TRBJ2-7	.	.	TGTGCCAGCATCGGACCAACAACTTACGAGCAGTACTTC	CASIGPTTYEQYF
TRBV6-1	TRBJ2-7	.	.	TGTGCCAGTCGAGGGATTTCCTACGAGCAGTACTTC	CASRGISYEQYF
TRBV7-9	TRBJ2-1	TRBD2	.	TGTGCCAGCATCCCGGGACTAGACTGGTCCAATGAGCAGTTCTTC	CASIPGLDWSNEQFF
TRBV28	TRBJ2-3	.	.	TGTGCCAGCAGTTTACAGCTGAGGCCCACAGATACGCAGTATTTT	CASSLQLRPTDTQYF
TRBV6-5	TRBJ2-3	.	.	TGTGCCAGCAGACATACGGGACCCGCGGCAGATACGCAGTATTTT	CASRHTGPAADTQYF
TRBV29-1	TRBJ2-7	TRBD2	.	TGCAGCGTTAAAGCTAGCGGGAGTTTCTACGAGCAGTACTTC	CSVKASGSFYEQYF
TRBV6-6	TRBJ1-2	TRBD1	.	TGTGCCAGCAGTCCTTCGGGACAGGGGGCCTCCTATGGCTACACCTTC	CASSPSGQGASYGYTF
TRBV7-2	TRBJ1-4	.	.	TGTGCCAGCAGCCCAACGGGCAGCCCAATTAATGAAAAACTGTTTTTT	CASSPTGSPINEKLFF
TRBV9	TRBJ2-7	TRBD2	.	TGTGCCAGCAGCGTAAGCCTAGCGGGAGAATTAAGCGAGCAGTACTTC	CASSVSLAGELSEQYF
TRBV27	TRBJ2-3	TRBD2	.	TGTGCCAGCCTCGGTAGCGGGAGGGATCGCACAGATACGCAGTATTTT	CASLGSGRDRTDTQYF
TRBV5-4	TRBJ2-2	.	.	TGTGCCAGCAGCTTGGGCGCACCGAACACCGGGGAGCTGTTTTTT	CASSLGAPNTGELFF
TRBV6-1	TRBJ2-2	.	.	TGTGCCAGCTTAGGCGGCGGCCCCGGGGAGCTGTTTTTT	CASLGGGPGELFF
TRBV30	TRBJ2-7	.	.	TGTGCCTGGAACTCGGGGACCCCCGAGCAGTACTTC	CAWNSGTPEQYF
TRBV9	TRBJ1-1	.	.	TGTGCCAGCAGCGTAGATGAGGGGGGAGGGACTGAAGCTTTCTTT	CASSVDEGGGTEAFF
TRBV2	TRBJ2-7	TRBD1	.	TGTGCCAGCAGTACCTGGACAGGGGGGACGTACGAGCAGTACTTC	CASSTWTGGTYEQYF
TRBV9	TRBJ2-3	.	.	TGTGCCAGCAGTGGGGGCCCGAGTAGCACAGATACGCAGTATTTT	CASSGGPSSTDTQYF
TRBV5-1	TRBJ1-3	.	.	TGCGCCAGCAGCTTGGCCTATGAAACTGGAAACACCATATATTTT	CASSLAYETGNTIYF
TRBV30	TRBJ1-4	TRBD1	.	TGTGCCTGGGGGGTTAAATCGACAGGGGTTGGTGAAAAACTGTTTTTT	CAWGVKSTGVGEKLFF